Listed below are T cell receptor beta chains from one sample, sequenced in a study of blood T cells in healthy people across ages. TCRdb itself ran the 5' RACE reads through MiXCR, one entry per CDR3 protein. The sample has about 780,000 distinct CDR3 sequences, around 24% seen once; the top ten hold under 3%. These data also featured in a second study, about T cells of mothers and their children.

The sample taken for sequencing was blood. The receptors derive from a boy aged 5-17 years in good health. Each CDR3 is given with its conserved first and last residue. Each record gives: J gene, clone size, D gene, V gene, CDR3 protein, CDR3 DNA. A D gene is named only where the DNA matches it firmly. Size is stated for part of the rows, as once, few or many counts, or as a class when the clone is expanded.

J gene: TRBJ2-1; clone size: NA; D gene: NA; V gene: TRBV29-1; CDR3 protein: CSVEGRVYNEQFF; CDR3 DNA: TGCAGCGTTGAAGGAAGAGTCTACAATGAGCAGTTCTTC
J gene: TRBJ2-1; clone size: NA; D gene: NA; V gene: TRBV7-9; CDR3 protein: CASSSARGLLGDEQFF; CDR3 DNA: TGTGCCAGCAGCTCAGCGCGGGGACTTCTAGGGGATGAGCAGTTCTTC
J gene: TRBJ1-1; clone size: few; D gene: NA; V gene: TRBV7-6; CDR3 protein: CASSSQRGAEAFF; CDR3 DNA: TGTGCCAGCAGCTCCCAGCGGGGGGCTGAAGCTTTCTTT
J gene: TRBJ2-4; clone size: NA; D gene: NA; V gene: TRBV5-1; CDR3 protein: CASSLASEGAKNIQYF; CDR3 DNA: TGCGCCAGCAGTTTGGCCTCCGAGGGGGCCAAAAACATTCAGTACTTC
J gene: TRBJ2-5; clone size: NA; D gene: NA; V gene: TRBV5-1; CDR3 protein: CASSFGVLDGTQYF; CDR3 DNA: TGCGCCAGCAGCTTCGGGGTACTAGACGGGACCCAGTACTTC
J gene: TRBJ2-2; clone size: NA; D gene: TRBD1; V gene: TRBV27; CDR3 protein: CASSRDRGNTGELFF; CDR3 DNA: TGTGCCAGTTCCCGGGACAGGGGGAACACCGGGGAGCTGTTTTTT
J gene: TRBJ2-5; clone size: NA; D gene: NA; V gene: TRBV25-1; CDR3 protein: CASSEYGYQETQYF; CDR3 DNA: TGTGCCAGCAGTGAATACGGGTACCAAGAGACCCAGTACTTC
J gene: TRBJ2-1; clone size: few; D gene: NA; V gene: TRBV5-6; CDR3 protein: CASSFLAGPRFF; CDR3 DNA: TGTGCCAGCAGCTTTTTGGCGGGCCCGAGGTTCTTC
J gene: TRBJ2-1; clone size: NA; D gene: NA; V gene: TRBV20-1; CDR3 protein: CSASVRFLGEQFF; CDR3 DNA: TGCAGTGCTAGCGTAAGATTCTTAGGAGAGCAGTTCTTC
J gene: TRBJ1-5; clone size: NA; D gene: NA; V gene: TRBV12-3/TRBV12-4; CDR3 protein: CASSLDSPYQPQHF; CDR3 DNA: TGTGCCAGCAGTTTGGACAGTCCCTATCAGCCCCAGCATTTT
J gene: TRBJ1-1; clone size: NA; D gene: NA; V gene: TRBV7-9; CDR3 protein: CASSLAEGVTEAFF; CDR3 DNA: TGTGCCAGCAGCTTAGCGGAAGGGGTGACTGAAGCTTTCTTT
J gene: TRBJ2-5; clone size: NA; D gene: TRBD1; V gene: TRBV7-3; CDR3 protein: CASSPGTGGGTQYF; CDR3 DNA: TGTGCCAGCAGCCCGGGGACAGGAGGAGGGACCCAGTACTTC
J gene: TRBJ2-4; clone size: few; D gene: TRBD2; V gene: TRBV5-1; CDR3 protein: CASSLVTSGGVAKNIQYF; CDR3 DNA: TGCGCCAGCAGCTTGGTAACTAGCGGGGGGGTAGCCAAAAACATTCAGTACTTC
J gene: TRBJ1-2; clone size: NA; D gene: NA; V gene: TRBV7-2; CDR3 protein: CASSLGQAYYGYTF; CDR3 DNA: TGTGCCAGCAGCTTAGGGCAGGCCTACTATGGCTACACCTTC
J gene: TRBJ2-5; clone size: NA; D gene: TRBD2; V gene: TRBV5-1; CDR3 protein: CASSLTTSGGAGGETQYF; CDR3 DNA: TGCGCCAGCAGCCTGACGACTAGCGGGGGGGCAGGAGGCGAGACCCAGTACTTC
J gene: TRBJ2-5; clone size: NA; D gene: NA; V gene: TRBV10-3; CDR3 protein: CAISRYQETQYF; CDR3 DNA: TGTGCCATCAGCAGGTACCAAGAGACCCAGTACTTC
J gene: TRBJ1-1; clone size: NA; D gene: NA; V gene: TRBV11-2; CDR3 protein: CASSSLAIPQGNTEAFF; CDR3 DNA: TGTGCCAGCAGCTCGCTGGCGATACCACAGGGGAACACTGAAGCTTTCTTT
J gene: TRBJ1-6; clone size: NA; D gene: NA; V gene: TRBV30; CDR3 protein: CAWSHPGFNDSPLHF; CDR3 DNA: TGTGCCTGGAGTCATCCGGGATTTAACGACTCACCCCTCCACTTT
J gene: TRBJ2-3; clone size: NA; D gene: TRBD2; V gene: TRBV3-1; CDR3 protein: CASSHLGLAGGPSTDTQYF; CDR3 DNA: TGTGCCAGCAGCCACCTAGGACTAGCGGGGGGCCCTAGCACAGATACGCAGTATTTT
J gene: TRBJ2-1; clone size: NA; D gene: NA; V gene: TRBV5-1; CDR3 protein: CASSTGANSYNEQFF; CDR3 DNA: TGCGCCAGCAGCACCGGGGCAAACTCCTACAATGAGCAGTTCTTC
J gene: TRBJ1-1; clone size: NA; D gene: TRBD1; V gene: TRBV5-1; CDR3 protein: CASSLAGTGTTEAFF; CDR3 DNA: TGCGCCAGCAGCTTGGCCGGGACAGGGACCACTGAAGCTTTCTTT
J gene: TRBJ1-2; clone size: NA; D gene: NA; V gene: TRBV27; CDR3 protein: CASSPSSGTLGANYGYTF; CDR3 DNA: TGTGCCAGCAGTCCAAGTTCCGGGACCCTGGGGGCTAACTATGGCTACACCTTC
J gene: TRBJ1-2; clone size: few; D gene: NA; V gene: TRBV5-1; CDR3 protein: CASSPLLANYGYTF; CDR3 DNA: TGCGCCAGCAGCCCGCTCCTAGCTAACTATGGCTACACCTTC
J gene: TRBJ2-1; clone size: few; D gene: TRBD1; V gene: TRBV5-5; CDR3 protein: CASRPGVRGLEEQFF; CDR3 DNA: TGTGCCAGCAGGCCGGGGGTCAGGGGGCTGGAGGAGCAGTTCTTC
J gene: TRBJ1-4; clone size: NA; D gene: NA; V gene: TRBV6-6; CDR3 protein: CASSSPEVGDEKLFF; CDR3 DNA: TGTGCCAGCAGTTCCCCTGAGGTAGGGGATGAAAAACTGTTTTTT
J gene: TRBJ2-5; clone size: NA; D gene: NA; V gene: TRBV9; CDR3 protein: CASSNDLGETQYF; CDR3 DNA: TGTGCCAGCAGCAACGACCTCGGGGAGACCCAGTACTTC
J gene: TRBJ1-1; clone size: NA; D gene: NA; V gene: TRBV6-5; CDR3 protein: CASTRGTEAFF; CDR3 DNA: TGTGCCAGCACTCGGGGCACTGAAGCTTTCTTT
J gene: TRBJ2-1; clone size: NA; D gene: NA; V gene: TRBV7-2; CDR3 protein: CASTYRTDSYNEQFF; CDR3 DNA: TGTGCCAGCACCTATCGTACAGACTCCTACAATGAGCAGTTCTTC
J gene: TRBJ1-1; clone size: NA; D gene: TRBD1; V gene: TRBV7-9; CDR3 protein: CASSPRAGGLTEAFF; CDR3 DNA: TGTGCCAGCAGCCCTCGCGCAGGGGGCCTCACTGAAGCTTTCTTT
J gene: TRBJ1-2; clone size: NA; D gene: NA; V gene: TRBV12-3/TRBV12-4; CDR3 protein: CASSTAPRYGYTF; CDR3 DNA: TGTGCCAGCAGTACCGCCCCACGCTATGGCTACACCTTC
J gene: TRBJ2-7; clone size: NA; D gene: NA; V gene: TRBV9; CDR3 protein: CASSATGMSYEQYF; CDR3 DNA: TGTGCCAGCAGCGCGACAGGTATGTCCTACGAGCAGTACTTC
J gene: TRBJ2-6; clone size: few; D gene: TRBD1; V gene: TRBV12-3/TRBV12-4; CDR3 protein: CASSGGTGGSGANVLTF; CDR3 DNA: TGTGCCAGCAGTGGGGGGACAGGGGGCTCTGGGGCCAACGTCCTGACTTTC
J gene: TRBJ2-3; clone size: NA; D gene: NA; V gene: TRBV5-1; CDR3 protein: CASSFSGTRYTDTQYF; CDR3 DNA: TGCGCCAGCAGCTTTTCGGGAACTCGTTACACAGATACGCAGTATTTT
J gene: TRBJ2-7; clone size: NA; D gene: TRBD2; V gene: TRBV7-2; CDR3 protein: CASSIGGGRGYEQYF; CDR3 DNA: TGTGCCAGCAGTATTGGCGGCGGGAGGGGTTACGAGCAGTACTTC
J gene: TRBJ2-2; clone size: NA; D gene: NA; V gene: TRBV15; CDR3 protein: CATSRTGQVFAGSTGELFF; CDR3 DNA: TGTGCCACCAGCAGAACCGGACAGGTTTTTGCGGGGTCAACCGGGGAGCTGTTTTTT
J gene: TRBJ2-3; clone size: NA; D gene: TRBD1; V gene: TRBV5-1; CDR3 protein: CASSLQDRVITDTQYF; CDR3 DNA: TGCGCCAGCAGCTTGCAGGACAGGGTCATCACAGATACGCAGTATTTT
J gene: TRBJ2-5; clone size: few; D gene: TRBD2; V gene: TRBV6-2/TRBV6-3; CDR3 protein: CASSLGLAGVRSMETQYF; CDR3 DNA: TGTGCCAGCAGCCTCGGACTAGCGGGGGTGCGTTCTATGGAGACCCAGTACTTC
J gene: TRBJ2-5; clone size: NA; D gene: NA; V gene: TRBV18; CDR3 protein: CASSPERGSQETQYF; CDR3 DNA: TGTGCCAGCTCACCAGAGAGGGGATCCCAAGAGACCCAGTACTTC
J gene: TRBJ2-5; clone size: few; D gene: NA; V gene: TRBV9; CDR3 protein: CASSVVGGGETQYF; CDR3 DNA: TGTGCCAGCAGCGTAGTGGGGGGCGGAGAGACCCAGTACTTC
J gene: TRBJ1-2; clone size: once; D gene: NA; V gene: TRBV29-1; CDR3 protein: CSVKTENYGYTF; CDR3 DNA: TGCAGCGTTAAGACAGAGAACTATGGCTACACCTTC
J gene: TRBJ2-1; clone size: NA; D gene: TRBD2; V gene: TRBV27; CDR3 protein: CASSLPTSGGYNEQFF; CDR3 DNA: TGTGCCAGCAGCCTTCCGACTAGCGGGGGTTACAATGAGCAGTTCTTC
J gene: TRBJ2-1; clone size: NA; D gene: TRBD2; V gene: TRBV12-3/TRBV12-4; CDR3 protein: CASSSRLAGHNEQFF; CDR3 DNA: TGTGCCAGCAGTTCCAGACTAGCGGGGCACAATGAGCAGTTCTTC
J gene: TRBJ2-7; clone size: NA; D gene: NA; V gene: TRBV5-1; CDR3 protein: CASTPDPGGSSEQYF; CDR3 DNA: TGCGCCAGCACTCCGGACCCAGGGGGGAGTAGCGAGCAGTACTTC
J gene: TRBJ1-4; clone size: NA; D gene: NA; V gene: TRBV20-1; CDR3 protein: CSASRRVGEKLFF; CDR3 DNA: TGCAGTGCTAGTCGGAGGGTTGGTGAAAAACTGTTTTTT